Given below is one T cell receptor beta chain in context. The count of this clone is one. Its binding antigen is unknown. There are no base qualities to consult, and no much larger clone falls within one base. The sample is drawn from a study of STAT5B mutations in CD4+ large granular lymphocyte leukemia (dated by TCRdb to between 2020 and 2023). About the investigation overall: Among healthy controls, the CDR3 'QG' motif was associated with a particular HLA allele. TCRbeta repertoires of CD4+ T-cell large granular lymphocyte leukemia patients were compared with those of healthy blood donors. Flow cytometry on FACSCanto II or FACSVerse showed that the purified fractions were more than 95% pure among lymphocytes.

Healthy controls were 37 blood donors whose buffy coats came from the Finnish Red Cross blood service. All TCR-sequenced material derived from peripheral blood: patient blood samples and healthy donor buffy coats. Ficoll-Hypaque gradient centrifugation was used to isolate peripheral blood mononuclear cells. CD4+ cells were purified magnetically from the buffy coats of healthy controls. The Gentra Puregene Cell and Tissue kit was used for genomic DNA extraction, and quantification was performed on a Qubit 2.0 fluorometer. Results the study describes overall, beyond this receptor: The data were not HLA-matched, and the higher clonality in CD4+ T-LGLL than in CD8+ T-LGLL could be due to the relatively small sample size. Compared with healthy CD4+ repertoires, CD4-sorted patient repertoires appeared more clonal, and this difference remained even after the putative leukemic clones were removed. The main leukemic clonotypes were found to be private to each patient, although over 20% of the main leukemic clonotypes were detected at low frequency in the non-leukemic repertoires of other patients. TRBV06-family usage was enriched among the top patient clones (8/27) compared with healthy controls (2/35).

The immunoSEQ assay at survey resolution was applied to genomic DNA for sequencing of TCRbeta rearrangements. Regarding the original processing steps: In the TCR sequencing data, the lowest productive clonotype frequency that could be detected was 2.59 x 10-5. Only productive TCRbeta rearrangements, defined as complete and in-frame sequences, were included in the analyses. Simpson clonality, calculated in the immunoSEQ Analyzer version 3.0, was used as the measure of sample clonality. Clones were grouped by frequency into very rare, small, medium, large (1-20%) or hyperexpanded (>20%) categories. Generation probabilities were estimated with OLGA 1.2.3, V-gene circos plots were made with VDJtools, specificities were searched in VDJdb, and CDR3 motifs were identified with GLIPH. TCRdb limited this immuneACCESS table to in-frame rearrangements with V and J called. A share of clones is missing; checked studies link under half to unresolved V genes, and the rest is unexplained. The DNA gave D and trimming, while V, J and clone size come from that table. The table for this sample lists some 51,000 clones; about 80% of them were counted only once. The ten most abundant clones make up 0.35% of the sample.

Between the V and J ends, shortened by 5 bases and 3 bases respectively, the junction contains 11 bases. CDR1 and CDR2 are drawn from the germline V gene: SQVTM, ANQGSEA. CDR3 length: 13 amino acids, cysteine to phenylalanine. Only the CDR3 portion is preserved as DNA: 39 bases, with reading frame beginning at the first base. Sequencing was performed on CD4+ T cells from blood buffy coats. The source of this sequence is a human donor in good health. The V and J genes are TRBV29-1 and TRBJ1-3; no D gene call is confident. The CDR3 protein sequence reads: CSVSGPYGNTIYF. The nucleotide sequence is TGCAGCGTTTCGGGTCCTTATGGAAACACCATATATTTT.